This TCR beta chain was identified in a study of T cell clonality in common variable immunodeficiency. Findings of the study overall: CVID subjects showed higher TCRbeta clonality than healthy controls. Fewer deletions and N-nucleotide insertions were reportedly seen in common variable immunodeficiency TCR beta sequences.

Assay: immunoSEQ multiplex PCR; the TCRdb copy retains only in-frame clones and omits some. The data list more than 30,000 clones, none observed once; 6.7% falls to the top ten. This clone was detected only a few times. Its antigen is undetermined. Distinct nucleotide sequences in the sample also encode this CDR3. This TCR derives from a human donor with common variable immunodeficiency. Source material: peripheral blood mononuclear cells.

The part of the CDR3 DNA that was read is TGTGCCAGCAGCTTAGACTCCGGGGAG. Translating it yields CASSLDSGE. Given in full, the CDR3 is CASSLDSGELFF. V gene TRBV7-2 combines with J gene TRBJ2-2; D remains ambiguous. The read is 3 residues too short to cover the CDR3 end, so that end is filled in from the germline J gene. The CDR3 has 12 amino acids. Between the trimmed V and J ends, which lost 1 base and 6 bases, there was a span of 3 bases. From germline, CDR1 is SGHTA and CDR2 FQGNSA.